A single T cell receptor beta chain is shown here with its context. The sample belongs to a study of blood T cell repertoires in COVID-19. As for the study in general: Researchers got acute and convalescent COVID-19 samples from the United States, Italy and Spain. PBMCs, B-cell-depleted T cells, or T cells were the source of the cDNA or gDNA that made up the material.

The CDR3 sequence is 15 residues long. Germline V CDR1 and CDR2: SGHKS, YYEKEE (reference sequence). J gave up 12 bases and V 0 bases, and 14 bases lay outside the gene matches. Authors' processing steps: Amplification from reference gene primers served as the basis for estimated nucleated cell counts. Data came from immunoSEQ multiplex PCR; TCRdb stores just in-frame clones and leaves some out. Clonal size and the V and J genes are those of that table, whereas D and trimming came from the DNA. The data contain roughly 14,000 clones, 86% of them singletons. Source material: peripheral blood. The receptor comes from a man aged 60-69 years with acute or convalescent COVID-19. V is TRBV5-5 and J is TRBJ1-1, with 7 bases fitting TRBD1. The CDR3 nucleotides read TGTGCCAGCAGCTTGGTATCGATCCAGACAGGGTCGCCTTTCTTT. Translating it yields CASSLVSIQTGSPFF.